This T cell receptor (beta chain) came from a study of blood T cell repertoires in COVID-19. Libraries were prepared by immunoSEQ multiplex PCR; TCRdb keeps only in-frame clonotypes and omits some of them. Of some 180,000 clones listed, around 85% are singletons. CDR1 is SGHRS, CDR2 YFSETQ, per germline. The ends lost 1 base at V and 4 bases at J; junction bases unmatched: 3. This CDR3 spans 15 amino acids. This chain links TRBV5-1 with TRBJ2-5; TRBD2 agrees at 11 bases. The sample comprised peripheral blood. The clonotype comes from a woman aged 60-75 years with acute or convalescent COVID-19. In nucleotides, the CDR3 is TGCGCCAGCAGCTTGACTAGCGGGAGATCAGAGACCCAGTACTTC. Its protein is CASSLTSGRSETQYF.